What follows are 4 T cell receptor beta chains derived from one specimen sequenced in a study of shared clonotypes between healthy human individuals. The protocol was immunoSEQ multiplex PCR, while the TCRdb copy is restricted to in-frame clones and leaves out a portion. The repertoire holds 2.3 million or so clones, with approximately 95% as singletons. Specimen: naive CD4+ T cells from PBMCs. Documented subset: CD45RA+ positively selected. These receptors all come from a young man in good health. Some clones in this sample may be carry-over from other donors' samples.

The chain joins TRBV28 to TRBJ1-5, with 8 bases fitting TRBD1. The CDR3 sequence is 17 residues long. CDR1 MDHEN and CDR2 SYDVKM come from the germline V gene. After removal of 7 bases from V and 0 bases from J, the junction contained 11 bases not matched to a gene. CDR3: CASTRPPTGGSNQPQHF. In nucleotides, the CDR3 is TGTGCCAGCACCCGACCCCCCACAGGGGGTAGCAATCAGCCCCAGCATTTT.

This clone occurred a few times. V gene TRBV4-3 combines with J gene TRBJ1-5; D unresolved. From germline, CDR1 is LGHNA and CDR2 YSLEER. CDR3 length: 14 amino acids. V lost 0 bases and J 3 bases, leaving 6 bases between the germline ends. The DNA for the CDR3 is TGCGCCAGCAGCCAAGAACAGTCCAATCAGCCCCAGCATTTT. Translated, it gives CASSQEQSNQPQHF.

This clone was detected only once. The V and J genes are TRBV14 and TRBJ1-2; a weak D match, TRBD1 (5 bases). The CDR3 runs 15 residues. V was clipped by 4 bases and J by 0 bases, with 12 bases between them. CDR1 is SGHDN and CDR2 is FVKESK in the germline V gene. The CDR3 DNA follows: TGTGCCAGCAGCCCCGTCGGGGGTACTAACTATGGCTACACCTTC. Its translation: CASSPVGGTNYGYTF. The variable domain in full, completed from reference TRBV14 and TRBJ1-2, reads EAGVTQFPSHSVIEKGQTVTLRCDPISGHDNLYWYRRVMGKEIKFLLHFVKESKQDESGMPNNRFLAERTGGTYSTLKVQPAELEDSGVYFCASSPVGGTNYGYTFGSGTRLTVV.

This clone has a handful of counts. J is TRBJ1-5 and V is TRBV19; D remains unclear. The germline V gene has CDR1 LNHDA and CDR2 SQIVND (reference sequence). This CDR3 comprises 14 residues. V lost 2 bases, J lost 3 bases, and 8 bases lay in between. The CDR3 protein is CASSIFQTNQPQHF. CDR3 nucleotide sequence: TGTGCCAGTAGTATATTTCAGACCAATCAGCCCCAGCATTTT.